This record covers a single TCR beta chain. The data stem from a study of CD8 T cells in Susac syndrome. The T cells that were sequenced for TCR beta were CD8+ and CD4+ cells from blood. While CD8+ and CD4+ T cells were isolated negatively, TEMRA cells were enriched by FACS. The CDR3 consists of 16 residues. Trimming left V 4 bases short and J 0 bases short, with 13 bases between. CDR1 MNHEY and CDR2 SVGAGI come from the germline V gene. Reverse transcription of about 0.5 to 1 ug RNA used random hexamers. TCR beta CDR3 was amplified by immunoSEQ covering 54 Vbeta and 13 Jbeta. MiXCR was run by TCRdb on the immunoSEQ multiplex PCR reads, yielding one entry per CDR3 protein. Counted here are a few hundred thousand distinct CDR3 sequences, roughly 85% occurring once; the ten biggest clones make up roughly 0.22%.

The chain employs TRBV6-5 and TRBJ2-1; D may be TRBD2 (5 bases). The sequence was obtained from a human donor with multiple sclerosis. Material for sequencing was CD8+ T cells from PBMCs. The DNA for the CDR3 is TGTGCCAGCAGTTCCTCTTTGGGGAGCTCCTACAATGAGCAGTTCTTC. Amino acids: CASSSSLGSSYNEQFF.